This T cell receptor (beta chain) was identified during a study of cytomegalovirus exposure and HLA in healthy donors. PCR was performed using 60 Vbeta and 13 Jbeta primers. Generated by immunoSEQ multiplex PCR, the TCRdb table keeps only in-frame clones and is missing some. The sample contains approximately 160,000 clones, 75% of which appear only once. Germline values: CDR1 MDHEN, CDR2 SYDVKM. CDR3 length: 12 residues. Trimming removed 6 bases from V and 8 bases from J, with 13 bases in between. The TCR sequence derives from a young man in good health and CMV-seronegative. The sample taken for sequencing was PBMCs. J is TRBJ1-2 and V is TRBV28; D gene unclear. CDR3 DNA: TGTGCCAGCAGCCCAGGCTTCCTAGGCTACACCTTC. Translating gives CASSPGFLGYTF.